This TCR beta chain is drawn from a study of TIL therapy for anti-PD-1-resistant metastatic lung cancer. Study-wide background: Most patients had lung adenocarcinoma; a handful of tumors were EGFR-mutant, two ALK-rearranged; half smoked currently or formerly.

Documented time point: pre-treatment sample, taken before nivolumab and TIL therapy. Enrollment ran from October 2017 to early 2020. The libraries were made with immunoSEQ v3. Libraries were sequenced to around 2 million read pairs (survey) or roughly 4.5-6 million (deep). Repertoires were generated with immunoSEQ multiplex PCR, while TCRdb's copy carries only in-frame clones and drops some. The profile covers about 21,000 clones, with under 80% appearing a single time and roughly 7% taken by the ten largest. Germline CDR1 is SGHAT and CDR2 is FQNNGV. The CDR3 has 15 residues. V gave up 5 bases and J gave up 2 bases; unmatched junction bases: 8.

The sample was blood, taken at baseline. This chain uses TRBV11-2 with TRBJ2-7; TRBD2 matches at 8 bases. The clonotype was recovered from a person aged 25 to 85 with non-small cell lung cancer. CDR3 protein: CASSPQSGLAYEQYF. CDR3 in DNA: TGTGCCAGCAGCCCCCAATCGGGACTAGCCTACGAGCAGTACTTC.